What follows are 8 T cell receptor beta chains derived from one specimen sequenced in a study of CD4 T cells in relation to SARS-CoV-2 and coronaviruses. Before the COVID-19 pandemic, during about 2011-2019, CD4+ T cells were taken from unexposed donors. The assay was immunoSEQ multiplex PCR, and TCRdb's table has in-frame clones only and misses some. The table records roughly 57,000 clones, about nine tenths of them present only once. The specimen was memory CD4+ T cells from PBMCs. Receptors originate from a human donor in good health.

This clone appeared once. The chain joins TRBV28 to TRBJ2-1, with 12 bases aligning to TRBD2. The CDR3 consists of 17 residues. The junction had 12 bases not matched to a gene; V was cut back by 6 bases and J by 6 bases. The V gene's germline CDR1 is MDHEN and CDR2 SYDVKM. Written as DNA, the CDR3 is TGTGCCAGCAGCCCTCGACTAGCGGGAGAAAGTAGCAATGAGCAGTTCTTC. This encodes CASSPRLAGESSNEQFF.

The chain is built from TRBV5-4 and TRBJ1-1, with a tentative D call TRBD1 (5 bases). Germline lookup yields CDR1 SGHNT and CDR2 YYREEE (reference sequence). CDR3 length equals 15 residues. The V end was cut by 0 bases, the J end by 1 base, with 10 bases between. DNA of the CDR3: TGTGCCAGCAGCTTGGAAGGGGCACGGAACACTGAAGCTTTCTTT. Amino acids: CASSLEGARNTEAFF.

J is TRBJ2-1 and V is TRBV4-1; 9 bases line up with TRBD2. Unmatched junction bases numbered 7, after V lost 4 bases and J lost 3 bases. Germline V gene data show CDR1 as MGHRA and CDR2 as YSYEKL. CDR3 size: 16 residues. The CDR3 bases are TGCGCCAGCAGCCCAACCGAACTAGCGGGCTACAATGAGCAGTTCTTC. Translating it yields CASSPTELAGYNEQFF.

CDR3 bases: TGTGCCAGCGTGACAGGGGGCCGTCAACACGAGCAGTACTTC. This sequence encodes CASVTGGRQHEQYF. J is TRBJ2-7 and V is TRBV28; 10 nucleotides match TRBD1. The V and J ends lost 8 bases and 5 bases, in that order; junction bases with no gene match: 9. The CDR3 is 14 residues long. CDR1 is MDHEN and CDR2 is SYDVKM in the germline V gene.

The rearrangement joins TRBV28 to TRBJ2-7, with D possibly being TRBD1 (6 bases). Trimming stripped 3 bases from V and 3 bases from J, with 12 bases between. Germline V lookup: CDR1 MDHEN, CDR2 SYDVKM. This CDR3 spans 14 amino acids. The CDR3 loop is CASSLPGENYEQYF. In DNA form, the CDR3 reads TGTGCCAGCAGTTTGCCAGGGGAGAACTACGAGCAGTACTTC.

The chain combines TRBV20-1 with TRBJ1-2; unclear D gene. Germline-derived CDR1 and CDR2 are DFQATT and SNEGSKA (reference sequence). V was pared by 3 bases and J by 2 bases, with 4 bases between. The CDR3 length is 11 residues. For the CDR3, the DNA is TGCAGTGCTAGGGACAACTATGGCTACACCTTC. This gives the protein CSARDNYGYTF.

The chain has TRBV7-9 and TRBJ2-1; 11 bases line up with TRBD2. The germline V gene has CDR1 SEHNR and CDR2 FQNEAQ (reference sequence). J lost 6 bases, V lost 5 bases, and 18 bases had no gene match. This CDR3 region has 19 residues. The CDR3 coding sequence is TGTGCCAGCAGCCCCCCATTTGGAGGTAGCGGGAGGGAGGGCAATGAGCAGTTCTTC. It yields the protein CASSPPFGGSGREGNEQFF.

This chain connects TRBV6-5 to TRBJ1-5; TRBD1 agrees at 8 bases. The CDR3 runs to 15 residues. The germline V gene encodes CDR1 MNHEY and CDR2 SVGAGI. Trimming at V came to 0 bases and at J to 7 bases, leaving 5 bases not matched to a gene. The CDR3 sequence is CASSYSGTGRQPQHF. The CDR3 nucleotides are TGTGCCAGCAGTTACTCAGGGACAGGTCGACAGCCCCAGCATTTT.